This T cell receptor (beta chain) was profiled in a study of T cell repertoires in cytomegalovirus infection. In the study overall: As its CMV epitopes, the study selected recently identified HLA-C-restricted and well-studied HLA-B-restricted targets. General observations from the study: Ex vivo responses were dominated by HLA-C-restricted CMV-specific TCR beta clonotypes. Totalled public TCR beta family frequency picked out people who carried CMV plus the relevant HLA.

TCRdb independently ran MiXCR on the reads; one entry per CDR3 protein. The sample yields 450,000 to 650,000 distinct CDR3 sequences, about 39% seen once. Comments on this clonotype: What it binds is not known.

Germline V gives CDR1 SGHVS, CDR2 FNYEAQ. The germline V and J ends were trimmed by 8 bases and 0 bases, with 8 bases remaining between them. The CDR3 runs to 14 residues. This TCR came from a human donor in good health (CMV status not recorded). Some clones in this sample may be carry-over from other donors' samples. Sequences were derived from cultured PBMCs, sampled from culture after CMV antigen stimulation. This chain links TRBV7-6 with TRBJ1-6; D is unclear. CDR3 coding DNA: TGTGCCAGCGCGCAGAGCTCCTATAATTCACCCCTCCACTTT. It specifies CASAQSSYNSPLHF.